This T cell receptor beta chain was identified in a study of T-cell memory formation after mild COVID-19. Study-level information: Clusters of TCRs were largely donor specific.

This clonotype has more than one count but fewer than ten. As yet, its antigen is unknown. Study-level findings and limits: CD4+ contracting clones were found mainly in CM and EM, and CD8+ ones in EMRA. There was no confirmation that second-wave clones peaking on day 37 were SARS-CoV-2 specific.

One entry per CDR3 protein, called by TCRdb with MiXCR from the 5' RACE reads. The sample has 150,000 or so distinct CDR3 sequences, more than 12% seen once. The CDR3 spans 14 residues. Trimming left V 3 bases short and J 4 bases short, with 10 bases between. Germline V gene data show CDR1 as SNHLY and CDR2 as FYNNEI. This chain uses TRBV2 with TRBJ1-5, with D unresolved. The TCR originated in an adult woman who had mild COVID-19 (a few samples of this study predate the infection). Cell type and time point are not known. The specimen sequenced was PBMCs or a T cell subset sorted from them (not recorded which). The CDR3 bases are TGTGCCAGCAGTGACGACTCGGTAAATCAGCCCCAGCATTTT. This encodes CASSDDSVNQPQHF.